Presented here are 27 T cell receptor beta chains from one specimen sequenced in a study of preoperative IRX-2 immunotherapy in early breast cancer. The repertoire was sequenced with immunoSEQ multiplex PCR; TCRdb's copy has only in-frame clones and lacks some. The table includes about 32,000 clones, roughly four fifths detected once. Treatment of the sample: preoperative locoregional IRX-2 cytokine immunotherapy. This material consisted of lymph node tissue, taken from a patient treated with IRX-2 immunotherapy. Receptor source: a human donor with breast cancer.

This clone was picked up one time. The V gene is TRBV29-1, the J gene TRBJ2-7; D uncertain. The germline V and J ends were trimmed by 4 bases and 4 bases, with 20 bases remaining between them. This CDR3 spans 15 amino acids. The germline V gene has CDR1 SQVTM and CDR2 ANQGSEA. The CDR3 DNA follows: TGCAGCGTTGGAGAATTCAGGCAGATTCCTTACGAGCAGTACTTC. Protein product: CSVGEFRQIPYEQYF.

V usage is TRBV5-1 and J usage is TRBJ1-1, with TRBD1 identical over 10 bases. CDR3 length: 16 residues. Germline V gene data show CDR1 as SGHRS and CDR2 as YFSETQ. The V segment lost 2 bases and the J segment 1 base; nucleotides outside the gene matches: 5. Written as DNA, the CDR3 is TGCGCCAGCAGCTTTTCGGGACAGGGGCCGAACACTGAAGCTTTCTTT. Translated, it gives CASSFSGQGPNTEAFF.

This clone was counted once. The rearrangement joins TRBV18 to TRBJ2-7; possibly TRBD2 for D (6 bases). The germline V and J ends were trimmed by 5 bases and 1 base, with 15 bases remaining between them. Germline CDR1 is KGHSH and CDR2 is LQKENI. The CDR3 contains 15 residues. As DNA, the CDR3 is TGTGCCAGCTCAACAGGTGGCGCGGGATCCTACGAGCAGTACTTC. Translating gives CASSTGGAGSYEQYF.

The chain is built from TRBV6-8 and TRBJ1-1, with D unresolved. With 6 bases removed from V and 7 bases from J, the gap between germline ends came to 12 bases. Per the germline V gene, CDR1 is MNHGY and CDR2 is SAAAGT. This CDR3 has 12 residues. CDR3 amino acids: CASRNPRNEAFF. The CDR3 nucleotides are TGTGCCAGCAGAAACCCAAGGAATGAAGCTTTCTTT.

This chain joins TRBV15 and TRBJ2-1; TRBD2 agrees at 8 bases. CDR1 and CDR2 from the germline V gene are LNHNV and YYDKDF (reference sequence). V dropped 1 base and J dropped 5; count of bases not matched to a gene: 16. The CDR3 has 19 residues. CDR3 sequence reads: CATSRVFKFLAGSNNEQFF. The CDR3 bases are TGTGCCACCAGCAGAGTCTTTAAATTTTTAGCGGGGTCAAACAATGAGCAGTTCTTC.

The chain couples TRBV18 to TRBJ2-7, with a possible D match to TRBD1 (7 bases). The germline gives CDR1 KGHSH, CDR2 LQKENI. V was pared by 2 bases and J by 7 bases, with 12 bases between. This CDR3 contains 13 residues. The CDR3 region is CASSPWTGGEQYF. CDR3 nucleotides: TGTGCCAGCTCACCATGGACAGGAGGGGAGCAGTACTTC.

The chain uses TRBV28 and TRBJ1-2; no clear D gene. This CDR3 contains 13 residues. Germline V gene lookup returns CDR1 MDHEN and CDR2 SYDVKM. V gave up 6 bases and J gave up 0 bases, with 8 bases separating them. CDR3 region: CASRISANYGYTF. CDR3 bases: TGTGCCAGCAGGATTTCGGCTAACTATGGCTACACCTTC.

The V gene is TRBV6-8, the J gene TRBJ1-5; D is uncertain. The V gene lost 7 bases and the J gene lost 0 bases, with 13 bases spanning the gap. Germline assignment: CDR1 MNHGY and CDR2 SAAAGT. The CDR3 is 15 amino acids. The CDR3 region is CASNPGGYSNQPQHF. In nucleotides, the CDR3 is TGTGCCAGCAACCCCGGTGGTTATAGCAATCAGCCCCAGCATTTT.

The J gene is TRBJ2-2, the V gene TRBV19; D is uncertain. The CDR3 runs 15 residues. Looked up from germline, CDR1 is LNHDA and CDR2 is SQIVND (reference sequence). Between the trimmed V and J ends, which lost 1 base and 3 bases, there was a span of 9 bases. The CDR3 bases are TGTGCCAGTAGTATAGCGGCTGTCCACACCGGGGAGCTGTTTTTT. It translates to CASSIAAVHTGELFF.

The V and J genes are TRBV28 and TRBJ2-4, with a possible D match to TRBD1 (5 bases). V dropped 5 bases and J dropped 3 bases, with 14 bases sitting between them. The CDR3 is made up of 15 amino acids. Germline CDR1 reads MDHEN; CDR2 reads SYDVKM. The CDR3 DNA sequence: TGTGCCAGCAGTCCACCCAGGGTCGGCAAAAACATTCAGTACTTC. It encodes CASSPPRVGKNIQYF.

The CDR3 loop is CAWSPGQGSYEQYF. CDR3 bases: TGTGCCTGGTCTCCGGGACAGGGGTCCTACGAGCAGTACTTC. The chain employs TRBV30 and TRBJ2-7, with 10 bases fitting TRBD1. The CDR3 has 14 amino acids. The germline CDR1 and CDR2 sequences are GTSNPN and SVGIG (reference sequence). Germline trimming cut 5 bases from V and 1 base from J; bases unmatched to any gene: 5.

This clone was counted a single time. The chain joins TRBV19 to TRBJ2-1; perhaps D is TRBD1 or TRBD2 (6 bases each). Germline assignment: CDR1 LNHDA and CDR2 SQIVND (reference sequence). V lost 6 bases to trimming and J lost 11 bases, with 14 bases between them. This CDR3 has 12 amino acids. CDR3 bases: TGTGCCAGTAGCTCAAGGGGGGTGAAGCAGTTCTTC. This gives the protein CASSSRGVKQFF. Supplemented by reference TRBV19 and TRBJ2-1, the full variable domain reads DGGITQSPKYLFRKEGQNVTLSCEQNLNHDAMYWYRQDPGQGLRLIYYSQIVNDFQKGDIAEGYSVSREKKESFPLTVTSAQKNPTAFYLCASSSRGVKQFFGPGTRLTVL.

The CDR3 DNA reads as TGTGCCAGCACCCAAGGGGACAGTCCCTACAATGAGCAGTTCTTC. Translation gives CASTQGDSPYNEQFF. V is TRBV11-3 and J is TRBJ2-1; the match to TRBD1 covers 7 bases. Germline lookup yields CDR1 SGHNT and CDR2 YENEEA. V lost 7 bases to trimming and J lost 2 bases; unmatched junction nucleotides: 8. The CDR3 contains 15 residues.

CDR3 coding DNA: TGTGCCAGCAGTTACGGGGCGGGAGGGGCCAGAACGCAGTATTTT. Translated, it gives CASSYGAGGARTQYF. The J gene is TRBJ2-3, the V gene TRBV6-8; 9 nucleotides match TRBD2. The germline V gene encodes CDR1 MNHGY and CDR2 SAAAGT. The CDR3 is made up of 15 amino acids. The V segment lost 2 bases and the J segment 9 bases; nucleotides outside the gene matches: 9.

The chain joins TRBV10-3 to TRBJ2-7; D is ambiguous. V lost 0 bases and J lost 5, with 17 bases in between. Germline V gene lookup returns CDR1 ENHRY and CDR2 SYGVKD. This CDR3 comprises 16 residues. In DNA, the CDR3 is TGTGCCATCAGTGAGTCTGAGGTTAAGGGTACCCACGAGCAGTACTTC. The encoded protein is CAISESEVKGTHEQYF.

This clone was found a few times. The genes are TRBV18 and TRBJ1-1; D remains ambiguous. Looked up from germline, CDR1 is KGHSH and CDR2 is LQKENI. Trimming shortened V by 2 bases and J by 6 bases, and 16 bases separated the two germline ends. The CDR3 consists of 15 residues. Here the CDR3 reads CASSPIPSDFAEAFF. The CDR3 bases are TGTGCCAGCTCACCAATCCCAAGTGATTTCGCTGAAGCTTTCTTT.

V usage is TRBV6-8 and J usage is TRBJ2-3; 12 bases are a match to TRBD1. Germline-derived CDR1 and CDR2 are MNHGY and SAAAGT. This CDR3 spans 15 amino acids. V shed 6 bases and J 4 bases; nucleotides not matched to a gene: 5. The CDR3 here is CASSRDRGLADTQYF. DNA for the CDR3: TGTGCCAGCAGCCGGGACAGGGGGCTGGCAGATACGCAGTATTTT.

This clone was recorded once. The chain is built from TRBV6-8 and TRBJ2-7, with D possibly TRBD1 on 5 matching bases. Germline V gene data show CDR1 as MNHGY and CDR2 as SAAAGT. The CDR3 loop spans 13 amino acids. Trimming removed 2 bases at V and 2 bases at J, with 7 bases between. CDR3 bases: TGTGCCAGCAGTTACCAGGGAACCTACGAGCAGTACTTC. This gives the protein CASSYQGTYEQYF.

This chain links TRBV5-1 with TRBJ2-7; D may correspond to TRBD1 or TRBD2 (5 bases each). The CDR3 length is 15 residues. CDR1 and CDR2 (germline): SGHRS, YFSETQ. Trimming left V 2 bases short and J 5 bases short, with 17 bases between. This CDR3 reads CASSFGATVGDEQYF. The CDR3, as DNA: TGCGCCAGCAGCTTCGGCGCGACAGTCGGGGACGAGCAGTACTTC.

This chain connects TRBV29-1 to TRBJ1-2; TRBD1 matches at 9 bases. The CDR3 covers 15 residues. Germline assignment: CDR1 SQVTM and CDR2 ANQGSEA. V lost 3 bases and J lost 4; bases outside the gene matches: 9. CDR3 nucleotides: TGCAGCGTTGAGAGACGGGACAGGGCATTCTATGGCTACACCTTC. The encoded protein is CSVERRDRAFYGYTF.

The chain uses TRBV5-8 and TRBJ1-1; D is undetermined. The germline CDR1 and CDR2 sequences are SGHTS and YDEGEE. Between the trimmed V and J ends, which lost 2 bases and 4 bases, there was a span of 18 bases. The CDR3 runs 16 residues. This chain's CDR3 is CASSLDYYVGVTEAFF. As DNA, the CDR3 is TGTGCCAGCAGCTTAGATTATTATGTCGGTGTCACTGAAGCTTTCTTT.

This clone was seen more than once but under ten times. This sequence joins TRBV6-8 and TRBJ2-7; D is possibly TRBD1 or TRBD2 (5 bases each). This CDR3 is built from 14 residues. CDR1 and CDR2 (germline): MNHGY, SAAAGT. V lost 3 bases to trimming and J lost 5 bases, with 14 bases between them. In nucleotides, the CDR3 is TGTGCCAGCAGTTATGATGGGGGTATCAACGAGCAGTACTTC. This codes for CASSYDGGINEQYF.

The V call is TRBV18, the J call TRBJ1-1; a weak D match, TRBD1 (6 bases). Per the germline V gene, CDR1 is KGHSH and CDR2 is LQKENI. Trimming stripped 3 bases from V and 4 bases from J, with 15 bases between. The CDR3 covers 15 residues. CDR3 loop: CASSPGGALGTEAFF. CDR3 nucleotide sequence: TGTGCCAGCTCACCTGGGGGGGCTCTCGGCACTGAAGCTTTCTTT.

The chain couples TRBV28 to TRBJ2-7, with D possibly TRBD2 on 6 matching bases. Trimming shortened V by 6 bases and J by 6 bases, and 18 bases separated the two germline ends. The CDR3 has 14 residues. Germline loops: CDR1 MDHEN, CDR2 SYDVKM. In nucleotides, the CDR3 is TGTGCCAGCAGGGATAGGAGGGAGTCCAGCGAGCAGTACTTC. As protein: CASRDRRESSEQYF.

The sample holds a few counts of this clone. The chain employs TRBV15 and TRBJ1-5, with a possible D match to TRBD1 (6 bases). With 1 base removed from V and 6 bases from J, the gap between germline ends came to 13 bases. The germline V gene encodes CDR1 LNHNV and CDR2 YYDKDF (reference sequence). This CDR3 spans 15 amino acids. The CDR3 is CATSRGVGGSQPQHF. DNA for the CDR3: TGTGCCACCAGCAGAGGGGTCGGGGGCAGTCAGCCCCAGCATTTT.

This clone has more than one count but fewer than ten. The V and J genes are TRBV10-3 and TRBJ2-1, with 7 bases lining up with TRBD1. V lost 1 base to trimming and J lost 5 bases; unmatched junction nucleotides: 5. CDR1 ENHRY and CDR2 SYGVKD come from the germline V gene. The CDR3 is 15 residues long. CDR3 sequence reads: CAISEFGQVDNEQFF. The CDR3 DNA is TGTGCCATCAGTGAGTTCGGACAGGTGGACAATGAGCAGTTCTTC.

CDR3 protein: CASSLLIFGNTIYF. The CDR3 region has the DNA TGTGCCAGCAGCTTACTTATCTTCGGAAACACCATATATTTT. The V and J genes are TRBV11-3 and TRBJ1-3, with D uncertain. The ends were cut back, 2 bases at V and 4 bases at J, with 9 bases in the middle. The CDR3 sequence is 14 residues long. CDR1 and CDR2 from the germline V gene are SGHNT and YENEEA. The variable domain in full, with the rest retrieved from reference TRBV11-3 and TRBJ1-3, is EAGVVQSPRYKIIEKKQPVAFWCNPISGHNTLYWYLQNLGQGPELLIRYENEEAVDDSQLPKDRFSAERLKGVDSTLKIQPAELGDSAVYLCASSLLIFGNTIYFGEGSWLTVV.